These T cell receptor beta chains were read from a single sample in a study of blood T cell repertoires in COVID-19. The method was immunoSEQ multiplex PCR; TCRdb's version includes in-frame clones alone and lacks a portion of them. The sample yields some 250,000 clones, 81% seen once. The specimen sequenced was peripheral blood. All receptors come from a woman older than 75 with acute or convalescent COVID-19. Both conserved end residues are part of each CDR3. The D gene is left open where the match is weak. Where a row states a size, it is once, few, many or the class of an expanded clone; other rows omit it.

TRBJ1-5 TRBD1 TRBV6-5 . CASSSGGINQPQHF TGTGCCAGCAGTTCAGGGGGAATTAATCAGCCCCAGCATTTT
TRBJ1-2 . TRBV5-4 . CASSLGGNYGYTF TGTGCCAGCAGCTTGGGCGGGAACTATGGCTACACCTTC
TRBJ1-2 TRBD1 TRBV6-4 . CASSERTGVGYGYTF TGTGCCAGCAGTGAAAGGACAGGCGTCGGCTATGGCTACACCTTC
TRBJ1-5 TRBD1 TRBV27 . CASSLRIDRGDQPQHF TGTGCCAGCAGTTTAAGGATTGACAGGGGGGATCAGCCCCAGCATTTT
TRBJ2-2 TRBD2 TRBV3-1/TRBV3-2 . CASSRGHSGRTGELFF TGTGCCAGCAGCCGAGGACATAGCGGGAGGACCGGGGAGCTGTTTTTT
TRBJ1-4 . TRBV18 . CATSSGEEKLFF TGTGCCACTTCGTCGGGGGAGGAAAAACTGTTTTTT
TRBJ2-5 TRBD1 TRBV5-1 . CASSGTGGADQETQYF TGCGCCAGCAGCGGCACAGGGGGCGCAGACCAAGAGACCCAGTACTTC
TRBJ2-1 TRBD2 TRBV5-1 . CASSPTSGSVNEQFF TGCGCCAGCAGCCCAACTAGCGGGAGCGTCAATGAGCAGTTCTTC
TRBJ1-2 . TRBV7-2 . CASSPVVQFGYGYTF TGTGCCAGCAGCCCAGTGGTGCAGTTTGGTTATGGCTACACCTTC
TRBJ1-3 . TRBV28 few CASSPGGGYPGNTIYF TGTGCCAGCAGCCCCGGGGGGGGCTACCCTGGAAACACCATATATTTT
TRBJ2-7 . TRBV28 . CASQSTTIYEQYF TGTGCCAGCCAAAGCACCACCATCTACGAGCAGTACTTC
TRBJ1-2 TRBD1 TRBV20-1 . CSASDRGRAYGYTF TGCAGTGCTAGTGACAGGGGGCGCGCCTATGGCTACACCTTC
TRBJ2-7 . TRBV9 once CASSVATFGYEQYF TGTGCCAGCAGCGTAGCTACGTTCGGCTACGAGCAGTACTTC
TRBJ2-7 TRBD2 TRBV10-3 once CAISPRGGEYEQYF TGTGCCATCAGCCCCCGGGGGGGGGAATACGAGCAGTACTTC
TRBJ1-6 . TRBV5-5 . CASTGTSLAYNSPLHF TGTGCCAGCACCGGGACTTCTTTAGCCTATAATTCACCCCTCCACTTT
TRBJ2-7 TRBD1 TRBV2 . CASRKIDRVTDEQYF TGTGCCAGCAGAAAAATAGACAGGGTAACAGACGAGCAGTACTTC
TRBJ1-2 . TRBV5-1 . CASSLDLQGVRGYTF TGCGCCAGCAGCTTGGATTTACAGGGAGTTCGTGGCTACACCTTC
TRBJ2-5 TRBD2 TRBV7-7 . CASSLVSAGPEAQYF TGTGCCAGCAGCTTAGTATCAGCGGGGCCTGAGGCCCAGTACTTC
TRBJ1-3 TRBD1 TRBV10-1 . CASSGSGTGHYSGNTIYF TGCGCCAGCAGTGGATCCGGGACAGGGCATTATTCTGGAAACACCATATATTTT
TRBJ1-4 TRBD1 TRBV10-1 . CASSPRQGGCGDLF TGCGCCAGCAGCCCGAGACAGGGAGGATGCGGCGACCTTTTT
TRBJ2-2 . TRBV5-6 . CASSLAQAGELFF TGTGCCAGCAGCTTGGCCCAGGCCGGGGAGCTGTTTTTT
TRBJ2-3 . TRBV7-9 . CASSPLGDTQYF TGTGCCAGCAGTCCACTTGGAGATACGCAGTATTTT
TRBJ2-3 . TRBV7-9 . CASSFSGQRSDTQYF TGTGCCAGCAGCTTCAGCGGGCAGCGATCGGATACGCAGTATTTT
TRBJ1-4 TRBD1 TRBV9 . CASSAQGQEINEKLFF TGTGCCAGCAGCGCCCAGGGACAGGAAATAAATGAAAAACTGTTTTTT
TRBJ1-2 . TRBV12-3/TRBV12-4 . CASSSDSFYGYTF TGTGCCAGCAGTTCTGACAGTTTCTATGGCTACACCTTC
TRBJ1-6 TRBD1 TRBV2 . CASSGSRGPSPLHF TGTGCCAGCAGTGGATCCAGGGGGCCCTCACCCCTCCACTTT
TRBJ2-1 . TRBV30 . CAWSIVFNEQFF TGTGCCTGGAGTATAGTCTTTAATGAGCAGTTCTTC
TRBJ2-5 TRBD2 TRBV6-5 once CASGTSGGLKETQYF TGTGCCAGCGGGACTAGCGGGGGGCTCAAAGAGACCCAGTACTTC
TRBJ2-7 TRBD1 TRBV6-5 . CASRRTGYEQYF TGTGCCAGCAGAAGGACAGGCTACGAGCAGTACTTC
TRBJ1-4 . TRBV7-2 . CASSSNDRFGEKLFF TGTGCCAGCAGCTCCAACGACAGGTTCGGAGAAAAACTGTTTTTT
TRBJ1-6 . TRBV28 . CASSDGARLDNSPLHF TGTGCCAGCAGTGACGGTGCAAGACTGGATAATTCACCCCTCCACTTT
TRBJ1-1 TRBD1 TRBV5-5 . CASTLSGGGVGTEAFF TGTGCCAGCACCTTGAGTGGAGGGGGCGTGGGCACTGAAGCTTTCTTT
TRBJ1-4 . TRBV7-8 once CASSFTGTTNEKLFF TGTGCCAGCAGTTTCACAGGGACAACTAATGAAAAACTGTTTTTT
TRBJ2-7 TRBD1 TRBV19 . CASSKGQGIDEQYF TGTGCCAGTAGTAAGGGACAGGGAATCGACGAGCAGTACTTC
TRBJ2-3 TRBD1 TRBV5-1 . CASSPGRQGAGDTQYF TGCGCCAGCAGCCCCGGTAGGCAGGGGGCGGGAGATACGCAGTATTTT
TRBJ1-2 TRBD1 TRBV5-6 once CASSLGRTGADGYTF TGTGCCAGCAGCTTGGGAAGGACAGGGGCGGATGGCTACACCTTC
TRBJ2-1 . TRBV24-1 . CATSDAKRSYNEQFF TGTGCCACCAGTGACGCCAAGAGGTCCTACAATGAGCAGTTCTTC
TRBJ2-7 . TRBV7-9 . CASSSGIAYEQYF TGTGCCAGCAGCTCGGGAATCGCCTACGAGCAGTACTTC
TRBJ1-2 . TRBV3-1/TRBV3-2 . CASSQGDSLYGYTF TGTGCCAGCAGCCAAGGAGACAGTCTCTATGGCTACACCTTC
TRBJ2-7 . TRBV21-1 . CASSKARGESSYEQYF TGTGCCAGCAGCAAAGCCAGGGGGGAGAGCTCCTACGAGCAGTACTTC
TRBJ2-2 . TRBV5-1 . CASSFPTGRPGELFF TGCGCCAGCAGCTTCCCGACAGGTCGACCCGGGGAGCTGTTTTTT
TRBJ1-2 . TRBV6-5 . CASRADRNYGYTF TGTGCCAGCAGGGCCGACAGGAACTATGGCTACACCTTC
TRBJ2-7 . TRBV5-1 few CASSLPGFDEQYF TGCGCCAGCAGCTTGCCTGGCTTTGACGAGCAGTACTTC
TRBJ2-7 TRBD2 TRBV28 . CASITGGEQYF TGTGCCAGCATCACGGGGGGCGAGCAGTACTTC
TRBJ1-6 TRBD1 TRBV10-3 . CAISLTGPRSPLHF TGTGCCATCAGCTTGACAGGGCCAAGGTCACCCCTCCACTTT
TRBJ1-1 TRBD1 TRBV5-1 . CASSLGQGFRAEAFF TGCGCCAGCAGCTTGGGACAGGGTTTTAGGGCTGAAGCTTTCTTT
TRBJ2-2 TRBD2 TRBV7-3 . CASSSSPLAGVKTGELFF TGTGCCAGCAGCTCCTCGCCTTTAGCGGGAGTAAAAACCGGGGAGCTGTTTTTT
TRBJ2-2 . TRBV11-3 . CASSESVGAGELFF TGTGCCAGCAGCGAGTCAGTGGGCGCCGGGGAGCTGTTTTTT
TRBJ1-4 . TRBV15 . CATSRVRGNEKLFF TGTGCCACCAGCAGAGTTCGGGGTAATGAAAAACTGTTTTTT
TRBJ1-5 . TRBV28 . CASSVGVVASNQPQHF TGTGCCAGCAGTGTAGGGGTAGTGGCGAGCAATCAGCCCCAGCATTTT
TRBJ1-5 TRBD1 TRBV10-3 few CAISADRGGNQPQHF TGTGCCATCAGTGCAGACAGGGGTGGCAATCAGCCCCAGCATTTT
TRBJ2-2 . TRBV5-3 . CARSIPTDPNTGELFF TGTGCCAGAAGCATCCCGACAGACCCGAACACCGGGGAGCTGTTTTTT
TRBJ1-4 . TRBV7-2 . CASSLGTAEKLFF TGTGCCAGCAGCTTAGGGACAGCTGAAAAACTGTTTTTT
TRBJ1-5 . TRBV4-1 . CASSQGQGGNNQPQHF TGCGCCAGCAGCCAAGGGCAGGGAGGAAACAATCAGCCCCAGCATTTT
TRBJ2-5 . TRBV2 . CASSEQRGVKTQYF TGTGCCAGCAGTGAACAGCGCGGTGTGAAGACCCAGTACTTC
TRBJ1-2 TRBD1 TRBV6-5 . CASSYAGQGLFTF TGTGCCAGCAGTTACGCCGGACAGGGGCTTTTCACCTTC
TRBJ1-6 TRBD1 TRBV29-1 . CSAMGQGGSPLHF TGCAGCGCCATGGGACAGGGAGGATCACCCCTCCACTTT
TRBJ2-3 TRBD2 TRBV19 . CASSFLAGTTDTQYF TGTGCCAGTAGTTTTCTAGCGGGGACCACAGATACGCAGTATTTT
TRBJ1-5 . TRBV27 . CASSPQGFLSNQPQHF TGTGCCAGCAGTCCCCAGGGGTTCCTTAGCAATCAGCCCCAGCATTTT